One sample yielded the 21 T cell receptor beta chains listed below, sequenced in a study of blood T cell repertoires in COVID-19. The protocol was immunoSEQ multiplex PCR, while the TCRdb copy is restricted to in-frame clones and leaves out a portion. This table holds 200,000 to 250,000 clones, 80% to 90% found once. Input material: peripheral blood. These receptors came from a man aged 45-60 years with COVID-19, enrolled during active disease.

This clone has ten or more counts. The V call is TRBV27, the J call TRBJ2-1; 8 bases agree with TRBD2. V trimming: 3 bases; J trimming: 5 bases; junction bases outside the gene matches: 9. The CDR3 loop spans 16 amino acids. CDR1 MNHEY and CDR2 SMNVEV come from the germline V gene (reference sequence). The CDR3 loop reads CASSFSLPSGHNEQFF. CDR3 nucleotide sequence: TGTGCCAGCAGTTTCTCGCTGCCTAGCGGGCACAATGAGCAGTTCTTC.

The gene calls are TRBV6-5 and TRBJ1-2; weak D call: TRBD1 (6 bases). This CDR3 region has 13 residues. Germline values: CDR1 MNHEY, CDR2 SVGAGI. V shed 5 bases and J shed 2 bases, with 9 bases lying between them. CDR3 sequence (DNA): TGTGCCAGCAGTCCCCAGGGGAACTATGGCTACACCTTC. Translated: CASSPQGNYGYTF.

There are a few counts of this clone. J is TRBJ2-7 and V is TRBV18; 12 bases map to TRBD2. The germline V gene encodes CDR1 KGHSH and CDR2 LQKENI. V lost 4 bases, J lost 3 bases, and 7 bases stayed unmatched. The CDR3 totals 16 residues. CDR3 amino acids: CASSRDRTSGNYEQYF. CDR3 coding DNA: TGTGCCAGCTCACGGGACCGGACTAGCGGGAACTACGAGCAGTACTTC. Using reference TRBV18 and TRBJ2-7 for the parts outside the CDR3, the full variable domain is NAGVMQNPRHLVRRRGQEARLRCSPMKGHSHVYWYRQLPEEGLKFMVYLQKENIIDESGMPKERFSAEFPKEGPSILRIQQVVRGDSAAYFCASSRDRTSGNYEQYFGPGTRLTVT.

V is TRBV7-8 and J is TRBJ1-2, with TRBD1 as a possible D gene (5 bases). The CDR3 sequence is 14 residues long. Germline V gene sequence: CDR1 SGHVS, CDR2 FQNEAQ. Trimming removed 0 bases from V and 8 bases from J, with 13 bases in between. CDR3 bases: TGTGCCAGCAGCTTAGCGGGCAGGGCTGGGGGCTACACCTTC. Translated: CASSLAGRAGGYTF.

V and J are TRBV19 and TRBJ1-6; D remains unclear. The CDR3 is 15 residues long. Between the trimmed V and J ends, which lost 6 bases and 5 bases, there was a span of 14 bases. The germline V gene encodes CDR1 LNHDA and CDR2 SQIVND (reference sequence). DNA of the CDR3: TGTGCCAGTAGGGAGTGGGTGGGAGATAATTCACCCCTCCACTTT. This sequence encodes CASREWVGDNSPLHF.

The rearrangement joins TRBV9 to TRBJ2-1, with D possibly matching TRBD2 (6 bases). The V end lost 0 bases, the J end lost 5 bases, and 18 bases lay between the germline ends. This CDR3 is built from 17 residues. Germline V gene data show CDR1 as SGDLS and CDR2 as YYNGEE. This CDR3 reads CASSVAISETRDNEQFF. The CDR3 region has the DNA TGTGCCAGCAGCGTAGCTATTTCAGAGACTAGGGACAATGAGCAGTTCTTC.

The rearrangement uses TRBV7-3 and TRBJ2-2, with a tentative D call TRBD2 (5 bases). The V gene's germline CDR1 is SGHTA and CDR2 FQGTGA. Trimming left V 3 bases short and J 7 bases short, with 12 bases between. The CDR3 is made up of 14 amino acids. For the CDR3, the DNA is TGTGCCAGCAGCTTGAAGGGAGCCGGCGGGGAGCTGTTTTTT. Its protein is CASSLKGAGGELFF. The variable domain in full, with the rest retrieved from reference TRBV7-3 and TRBJ2-2, is GAGVSQTPSNKVTEKGKYVELRCDPISGHTALYWYRQSLGQGPEFLIYFQGTGAADDSGLPNDRFFAVRPEGSVSTLKIQRTERGDSAVYLCASSLKGAGGELFFGEGSRLTVL.

The V gene is TRBV12-3 or TRBV12-4, the J gene TRBJ2-1; D remains unclear. V was cut by 5 bases and J by 9 bases, with 8 bases left in between. The CDR3 has 11 residues. Here the CDR3 reads CASSRLIEQFF. DNA for the CDR3: TGTGCCAGCAGTCGACTGATTGAGCAGTTCTTC.

The chain employs TRBV27 and TRBJ2-3; a weak D match, TRBD2 (6 bases). CDR3 length: 16 amino acids. V gave up 7 bases and J gave up 0 bases, with 17 bases separating them. Germline CDR1 reads MNHEY; CDR2 reads SMNVEV (reference sequence). This CDR3 reads CASTAAGTLSTDTQYF. CDR3 coding DNA: TGTGCCAGCACCGCGGCGGGGACCCTTAGCACAGATACGCAGTATTTT.

The rearrangement uses TRBV27 and TRBJ1-6; no firm D call. The germline V gene has CDR1 MNHEY and CDR2 SMNVEV (reference sequence). The V end was cut by 5 bases, the J end by 7 bases, with 15 bases between. The CDR3 extends over 15 amino acids. CDR3 in DNA: TGTGCCAGCAGTCGCGGGCAAGGAGCAAATTCACCCCTCCACTTT. It codes for CASSRGQGANSPLHF.

In nucleotides, the CDR3 is TGTGCCAGTAGTATAGACCAGGGTGGAGATACGCAGTATTTT. It codes for CASSIDQGGDTQYF. This chain uses TRBV19 with TRBJ2-3; possible D gene TRBD1, 5 bases. This CDR3 comprises 14 residues. With 0 bases removed from V and 5 bases from J, the gap between germline ends came to 9 bases. Looked up from germline, CDR1 is LNHDA and CDR2 is SQIVND (reference sequence).

This clone has more than one count but fewer than ten. This sequence joins TRBV21-1 and TRBJ1-4; the D call TRBD1 from the table was never checked on the DNA. TRBV21-1 corresponds to a pseudogene. This CDR3 is 15 amino acids long. The CDR3: CASSKQGPYNEKLFF. The DNA of the CDR3 is TGTGCCAGCAGCAAACAGGGGCCTTATAATGAAAAACTGTTTTTT.

V is TRBV10-3 and J is TRBJ1-5; TRBD1 matches at 8 bases. The CDR3 length is 13 residues. In germline, CDR1 is ENHRY, CDR2 SYGVKD. V lost 10 bases to trimming and J lost 5 bases; unmatched junction nucleotides: 7. The CDR3 loop reads CATQGGIDQPQHF. The CDR3 bases are TGTGCCACACAGGGGGGGATAGATCAGCCCCAGCATTTT.

The chain carries TRBV7-3 and TRBJ2-2, with a possible D match to TRBD2 (7 bases). Germline V gene sequence: CDR1 SGHTA, CDR2 FQGTGA. The CDR3 runs to 15 residues. The germline V and J ends were trimmed by 5 bases and 5 bases, with 15 bases remaining between them. Written as DNA, the CDR3 is TGTGCCAGCAGCCCGGGGGGCGGGCGGACCGGGGAGCTGTTTTTT. It translates to CASSPGGGRTGELFF.

The rearrangement uses TRBV4-3 and TRBJ1-1, with 7 nucleotides matching TRBD1. The V gene's germline CDR1 is LGHNA and CDR2 YSLEER. V gave up 4 bases and J gave up 2 bases; unmatched junction bases: 4. The CDR3 runs 14 residues. In DNA, the CDR3 is TGCGCCAGCAGCCGGGGACAGATTAACACTGAAGCTTTCTTT. Translated, it gives CASSRGQINTEAFF.

The chain links TRBV4-3 to TRBJ2-2; D is unclear. With 1 base removed from V and 1 base from J, the gap between germline ends came to 10 bases. Germline CDR1 reads LGHNA; CDR2 reads YSLEER. CDR3 length: 16 amino acids. The CDR3 protein is CASSQGGPRNTGELFF. As DNA, the CDR3 is TGCGCCAGCAGCCAAGGAGGCCCCCGGAACACCGGGGAGCTGTTTTTT.

The gene calls are TRBV29-1 and TRBJ2-2; TRBD1 matches 8 bases. Looked up from germline, CDR1 is SQVTM and CDR2 is ANQGSEA. Trimming took 6 bases from V and 7 from J; bases not matched to a gene: 1. This CDR3 is 11 amino acids long. CDR3 in DNA: TGCAGCGTACAGGGGGGCGGGGAGCTGTTTTTT. Translated: CSVQGGGELFF.

V gene TRBV2 combines with J gene TRBJ1-2; D ambiguous. CDR3 length: 13 residues. Germline CDR1 reads SNHLY; CDR2 reads FYNNEI. V lost 5 bases, J lost 1 base, and 8 bases lay in between. The CDR3 DNA reads TGTGCCAGCAGTTCCCAGGTTAACTATGGCTACACCTTC. Protein: CASSSQVNYGYTF.

V usage is TRBV3-1 (or the pseudogene TRBV3-2) and J usage is TRBJ1-2, with unresolved D. The V gene's germline CDR1 is LGHDT and CDR2 YNNKEL (reference sequence). The germline V and J ends were trimmed by 3 bases and 4 bases, with 12 bases remaining between them. The CDR3 is 14 residues long. Here the CDR3 DNA reads TGTGCCAGCAGCCAGGCGGGGAGCGCCTATGGCTACACCTTC. The encoded protein is CASSQAGSAYGYTF.

The CDR3 is CASSPQRNSGANVLTF. CDR3 DNA sequence: TGTGCCAGCTCACCACAGAGGAACTCTGGGGCCAACGTCCTGACTTTC. This chain links TRBV18 with TRBJ2-6; no clear D gene. Trimming stripped 1 base from V and 0 bases from J, with 7 bases between. The CDR3 is made up of 16 amino acids. CDR1 is KGHSH and CDR2 is LQKENI in the germline V gene.

The chain's CDR3 is CAWNLIRGTNEKLFF. CDR3 DNA sequence: TGTGCCTGGAACTTAATCAGGGGAACTAATGAAAAACTGTTTTTT. This sequence joins TRBV30 and TRBJ1-4; maybe TRBD1 (6 bases). V lost 4 bases, J lost 1 base, and 13 bases lay in between. The CDR3 spans 15 residues. Germline V CDR1 and CDR2: GTSNPN, SVGIG (reference sequence).